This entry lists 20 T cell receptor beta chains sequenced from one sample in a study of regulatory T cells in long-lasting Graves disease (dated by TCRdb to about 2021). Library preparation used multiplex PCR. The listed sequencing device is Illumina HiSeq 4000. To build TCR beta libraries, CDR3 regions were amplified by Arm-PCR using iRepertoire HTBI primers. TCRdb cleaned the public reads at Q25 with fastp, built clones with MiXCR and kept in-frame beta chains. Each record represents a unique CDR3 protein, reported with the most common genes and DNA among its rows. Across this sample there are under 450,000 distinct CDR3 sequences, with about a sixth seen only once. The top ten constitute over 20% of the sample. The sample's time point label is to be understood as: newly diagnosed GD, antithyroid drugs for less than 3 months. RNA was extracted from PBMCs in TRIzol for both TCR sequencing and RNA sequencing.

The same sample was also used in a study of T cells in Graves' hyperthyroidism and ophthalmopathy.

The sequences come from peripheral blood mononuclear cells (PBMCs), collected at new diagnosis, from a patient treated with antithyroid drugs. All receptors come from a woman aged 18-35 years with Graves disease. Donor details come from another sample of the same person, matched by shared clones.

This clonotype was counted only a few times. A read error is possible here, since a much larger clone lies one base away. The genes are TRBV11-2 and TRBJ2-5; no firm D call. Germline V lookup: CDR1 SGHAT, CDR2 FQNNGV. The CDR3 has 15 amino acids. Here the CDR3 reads CASSPLARTQEAQYF. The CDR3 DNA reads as TGTGCCAGCAGCCCTTTAGCCAGAACCCAAGAGGCCCAGTACTTC.

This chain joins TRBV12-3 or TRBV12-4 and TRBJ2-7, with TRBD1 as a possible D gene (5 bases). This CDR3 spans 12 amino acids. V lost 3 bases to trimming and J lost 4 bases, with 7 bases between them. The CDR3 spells CASSFTGYEQYF. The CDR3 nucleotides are TGTGCCAGCAGTTTTACAGGATACGAGCAGTACTTC.

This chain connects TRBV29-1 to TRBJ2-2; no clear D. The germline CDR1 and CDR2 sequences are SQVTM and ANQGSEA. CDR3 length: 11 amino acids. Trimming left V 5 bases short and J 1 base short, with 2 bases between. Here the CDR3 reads CSVRNTGELFF. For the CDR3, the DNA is TGCAGCGTTAGGAACACCGGGGAGCTGTTTTTT.

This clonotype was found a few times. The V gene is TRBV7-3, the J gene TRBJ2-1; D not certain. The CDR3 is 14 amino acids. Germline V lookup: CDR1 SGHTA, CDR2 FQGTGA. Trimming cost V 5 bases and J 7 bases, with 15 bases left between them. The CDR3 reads CASSPWTDGNEQFF. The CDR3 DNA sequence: TGTGCCAGCAGCCCCTGGACGGACGGGAATGAGCAGTTCTTC.

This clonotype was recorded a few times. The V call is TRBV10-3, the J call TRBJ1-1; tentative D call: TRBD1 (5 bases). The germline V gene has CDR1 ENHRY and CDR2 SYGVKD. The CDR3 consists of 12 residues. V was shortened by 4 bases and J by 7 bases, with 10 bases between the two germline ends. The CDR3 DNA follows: TGTGCCATCAGTGTATCTGACAGTGAAGCTTTCTTT. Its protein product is CAISVSDSEAFF.

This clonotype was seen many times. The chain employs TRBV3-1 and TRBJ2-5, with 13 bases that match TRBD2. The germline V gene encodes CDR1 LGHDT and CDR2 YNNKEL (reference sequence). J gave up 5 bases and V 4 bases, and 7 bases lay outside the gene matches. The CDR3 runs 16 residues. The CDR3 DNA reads TGTGCCAGCAGCCCAGGACTAGCGGGAGAGGGGGAGACCCAGTACTTC. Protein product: CASSPGLAGEGETQYF.

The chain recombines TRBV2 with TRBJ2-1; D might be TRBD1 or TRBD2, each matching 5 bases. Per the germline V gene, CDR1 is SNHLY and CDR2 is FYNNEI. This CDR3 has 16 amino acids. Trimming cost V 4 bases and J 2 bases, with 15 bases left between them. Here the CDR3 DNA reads TGTGCCAGCAGTGTAGGGGCAGAGGGCGCCTACAATGAGCAGTTCTTC. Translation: CASSVGAEGAYNEQFF.

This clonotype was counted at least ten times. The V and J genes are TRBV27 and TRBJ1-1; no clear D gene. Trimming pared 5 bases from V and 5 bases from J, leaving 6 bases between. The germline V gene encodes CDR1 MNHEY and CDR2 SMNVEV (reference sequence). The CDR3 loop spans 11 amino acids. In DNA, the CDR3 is TGTGCCAGCAGTAGCTTGACTGAAGCTTTCTTT. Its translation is CASSSLTEAFF.

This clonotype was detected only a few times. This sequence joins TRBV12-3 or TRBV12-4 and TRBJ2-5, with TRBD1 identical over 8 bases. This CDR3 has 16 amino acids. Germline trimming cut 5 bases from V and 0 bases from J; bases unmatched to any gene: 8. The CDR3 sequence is CASSPRTGPHQETQYF. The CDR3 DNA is TGTGCCAGCAGTCCAAGGACAGGGCCCCACCAAGAGACCCAGTACTTC.

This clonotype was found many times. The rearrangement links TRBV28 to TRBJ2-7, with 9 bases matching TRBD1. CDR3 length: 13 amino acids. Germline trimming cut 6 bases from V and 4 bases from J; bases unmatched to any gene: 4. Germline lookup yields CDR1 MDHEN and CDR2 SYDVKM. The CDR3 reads CASRDRGRYEQYF. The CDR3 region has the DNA TGTGCCAGCAGGGACAGGGGAAGGTACGAGCAGTACTTC.

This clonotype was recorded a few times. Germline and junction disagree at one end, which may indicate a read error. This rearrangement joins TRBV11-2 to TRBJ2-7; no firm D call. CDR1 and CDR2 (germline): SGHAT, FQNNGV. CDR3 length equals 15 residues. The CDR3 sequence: CASSVDQAPFYEQYF. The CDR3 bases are TGTGCCAGCAGCGTAGACCAGGCCCCGTTCTACGAGCAGTACTTC.

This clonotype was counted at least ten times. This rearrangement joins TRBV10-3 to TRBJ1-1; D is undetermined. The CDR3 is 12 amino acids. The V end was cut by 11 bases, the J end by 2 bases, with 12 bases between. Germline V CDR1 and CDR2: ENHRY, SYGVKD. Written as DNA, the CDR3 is TGTGCCGCAGGAATCAAAAACACTGAAGCTTTCTTT. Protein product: CAAGIKNTEAFF.

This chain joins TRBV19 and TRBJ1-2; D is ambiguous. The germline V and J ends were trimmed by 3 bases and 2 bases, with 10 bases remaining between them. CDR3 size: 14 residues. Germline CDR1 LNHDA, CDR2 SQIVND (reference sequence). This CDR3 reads CASSIRGENYGYTF. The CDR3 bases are TGTGCCAGTAGTATCCGGGGAGAAAACTATGGCTACACCTTC.

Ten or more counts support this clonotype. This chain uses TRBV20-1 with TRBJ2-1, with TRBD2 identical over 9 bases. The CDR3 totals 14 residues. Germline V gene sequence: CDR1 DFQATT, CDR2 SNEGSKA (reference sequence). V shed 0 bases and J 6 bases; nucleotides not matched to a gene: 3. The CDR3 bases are TGCAGTGCTAGAGATGCTAGCGGGGTCAATGAGCAGTTCTTC. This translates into CSARDASGVNEQFF.

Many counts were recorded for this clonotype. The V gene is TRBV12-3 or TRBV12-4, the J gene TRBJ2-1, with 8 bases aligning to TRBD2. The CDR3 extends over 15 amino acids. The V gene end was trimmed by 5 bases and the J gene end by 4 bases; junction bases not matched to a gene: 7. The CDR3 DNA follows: TGTGCCAGCAGTAGAAGCGGGAGTGGTTACAATGAGCAGTTCTTC. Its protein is CASSRSGSGYNEQFF.

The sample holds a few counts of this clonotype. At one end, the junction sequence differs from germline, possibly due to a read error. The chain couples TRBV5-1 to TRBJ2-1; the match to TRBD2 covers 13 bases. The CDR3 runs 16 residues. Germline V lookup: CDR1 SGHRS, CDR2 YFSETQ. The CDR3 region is CANSPVGTSGDNEQFF. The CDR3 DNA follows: TGCGCCAACAGCCCGGTGGGGACTAGCGGGGACAATGAGCAGTTCTTC.

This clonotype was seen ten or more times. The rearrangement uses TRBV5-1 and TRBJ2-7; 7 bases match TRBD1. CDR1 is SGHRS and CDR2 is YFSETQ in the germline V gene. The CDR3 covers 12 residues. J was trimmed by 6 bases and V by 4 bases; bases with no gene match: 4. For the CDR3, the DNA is TGCGCCAGCAGCGTGGGACAGTTCGAGCAGTACTTC. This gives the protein CASSVGQFEQYF.

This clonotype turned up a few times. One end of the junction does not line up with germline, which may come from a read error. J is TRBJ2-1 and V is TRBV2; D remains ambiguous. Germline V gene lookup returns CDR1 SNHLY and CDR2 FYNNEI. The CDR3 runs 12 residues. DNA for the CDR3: TGTGCCAGCAGCCCTCTTAGAGAAGAGCAGTCCTTC. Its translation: CASSPLREEQSF.

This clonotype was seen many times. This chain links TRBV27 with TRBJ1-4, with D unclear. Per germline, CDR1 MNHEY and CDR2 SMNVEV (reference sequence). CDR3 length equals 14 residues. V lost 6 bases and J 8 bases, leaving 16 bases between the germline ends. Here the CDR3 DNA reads TGTGCCAGCAGCGATCCGGGCTTAGGCGAAAAACTGTTTTTT. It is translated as CASSDPGLGEKLFF. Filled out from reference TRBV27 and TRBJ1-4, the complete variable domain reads EAQVTQNPRYLITVTGKKLTVTCSQNMNHEYMSWYRQDPGLGLRQIYYSMNVEVTDKGDVPEGYKVSRKEKRNFPLILESPSPNQTSLYFCASSDPGLGEKLFFGSGTQLSVL.

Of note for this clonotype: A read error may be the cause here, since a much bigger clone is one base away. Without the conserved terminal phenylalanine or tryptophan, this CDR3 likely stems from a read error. This chain's CDR3 is CASIRTATSYNEQFL. The CDR3 DNA reads TGTGCCAGCATTAGGACAGCGACCTCCTACAATGAGCAGTTCCTC. The V call is TRBV6-2 or TRBV6-3, the J call TRBJ2-1; a possible D gene is TRBD1 (6 bases). Germline V lookup: CDR1 MNHEY, CDR2 SVGEGT. CDR3 length: 15 residues. V shed 7 bases and J shed 0 bases, with 13 bases lying between them.